This entry features one TCR beta chain sequence. This sample was taken from a study of CD8+ T cells in alopecia areata. RNA was isolated and reverse transcribed to cDNA, the sequencing template. The data were produced by immunoSEQ multiplex PCR, yet TCRdb's version contains in-frame clones alone and is incomplete. The sample yields approximately 200,000 clones, 45% to 75% seen once. V lost 5 bases and J 0 bases, leaving 10 bases between the germline ends. CDR1 and CDR2 from the germline V gene are LNHDA and SQIVND (reference sequence). The CDR3 has 14 residues. Treatment in this sample: oral pan-JAK inhibitor, 5-10 mg twice daily. Alopecia areata patients provided lesional scalp punch biopsies and peripheral blood.

The material was CD4+ T cells sorted from blood, obtained at week 4, from a patient treated with tofacitinib. The receptor was isolated from a human donor with alopecia areata. V usage is TRBV19 and J usage is TRBJ1-1, with D possibly TRBD1 on 5 matching bases. Here the CDR3 reads CASSGREVNTEAFF. DNA of the CDR3: TGTGCCAGTAGTGGCAGGGAGGTGAACACTGAAGCTTTCTTT.